This T cell receptor beta chain is from a study of T cells in Graves' hyperthyroidism and ophthalmopathy. Per the germline V gene, CDR1 is SGHVS and CDR2 is FQNEAQ. V was pared by 3 bases and J by 6 bases, with 7 bases of the junction left unmatched. This CDR3 region has 16 residues. This clonotype was observed at least ten times. TCR beta CDR3 sequences were amplified from RNA transcripts. During a first-round RT-PCR of the TCR CDR3, the HTBI primer set was used. TCRdb re-called the multiplex PCR reads with MiXCR, one entry per CDR3 protein. The sample records a few hundred thousand distinct CDR3 sequences, about 45% being singletons.

The origin of this receptor is a woman under 30 with Graves' hyperthyroidism. Material: peripheral blood or thyroid tissue (not recorded which). The V call is TRBV7-8, the J call TRBJ2-7; 14 nucleotides agree with TRBD2. The CDR3 here is CASSFSGTSGRPEQYF. The CDR3 coding sequence is TGTGCCAGCAGCTTCTCTGGGACTAGCGGGAGACCCGAGCAGTACTTC.